This T cell receptor (beta chain) is drawn from a study of post-analysis software for immune sequencing data (dated by TCRdb to the mid-2010s). For the wider study: Recorded disease courses included relapsing-remitting, secondary progressive and progressive-relapsing multiple sclerosis, with some patients lacking subtype annotation. The patient repertoires were set against 11 previously published healthy control repertoires from donors whose ages ranged from roughly 6 to 27 years. A subset of samples was prepared in parallel using single-end sample barcoding, then pooled and co-amplified after Illumina adapter ligation.

To demonstrate the VDJtools post-analysis software, the study profiled TCR beta repertoires from the peripheral blood of about 13 young patients with multiple sclerosis. The multiple sclerosis patients were children and adolescents ranging in age from roughly 6 to 15 years. The method was PCR. Sequencing used an Illumina HiSeq 2500. To reduce PCR and sequencing biases, unique molecular identifiers were built into the TCR beta cDNA libraries. Per 1 to 10 million input T cells, roughly 500,000 cDNA molecules were obtained, such that each molecule approximated one T cell. Patient libraries were prepared and sequenced with the same protocol used for the earlier healthy control dataset. Within a given batch, samples were prepared together, multiplexed and sequenced on the same HiSeq lane. The study's own analysis went as follows. MIGEC handled the raw barcoded reads, throwing out single-read molecular identifier groups before consensus assembly and CDR3 extraction. VDJtools was used for post-analysis of the clonotype tables, and diversity was normalized by down-sampling every dataset to the size of the smallest sample. Repertoire overlap clustering matched CDR3 amino acid but not nucleotide sequences to correct batch-related cross-sample contamination. TCRdb ran its own pipeline on the public reads, namely fastp trimming at Q25 and MiXCR clone calling, and kept in-frame beta chains. One record per CDR3 amino acid sequence lists the most common genes and DNA. The V and J calls come from TCRdb's annotation, not from the publication. Across this sample there are about 380,000 distinct CDR3 sequences, with approximately 33% seen only once. Roughly 13% of the sample is in the top ten clones.

This clonotype has a handful of counts. What this receptor recognizes is not known. No base quality information exists; no much larger clone differs at one position. Results the study describes overall, beyond this receptor: Normalized Chao1 diversity was significantly lower in multiple sclerosis patients than controls, suggesting substantial peripheral T-cell clonal expansion. The multiple sclerosis patient group was slightly younger than the control group. Strong co-clustering of samples prepared in the same batch was shown by direct clustering with F measure, prompting a batch-effect correction.

This clonotype was obtained from a girl aged 10 to 17 with multiple sclerosis. Sequenced material: blood.

CDR3 reads: CSASLGATNEKLFF. The nucleotide sequence reads TGCAGTGCTAGTTTGGGTGCAACTAATGAAAAACTGTTTTTT. This sequence uses TRBV20-1 and TRBJ1-4, with the identity of the D gene unclear. Spanning cysteine to phenylalanine, the CDR3 consists of 14 amino acids. Only CDR3 DNA is held: 42 bases, read in frame from base 1. CDR1 is given as DFQATT and CDR2 as SNEGSKA, both from the germline V gene (reference sequence). Trimming takes 3 bases from V and 0 bases from J, and the germline ends sit 8 bases apart.